A single sample gave rise to the 15 T cell receptor beta chains below, sequenced in a study of blood T cells in healthy people across ages. It was with a sample-barcoded 5' primer and a J-beta primer mix that a second PCR of about 7 to 12 cycles was run. MiXCR, run by TCRdb on the 5' RACE reads, gives a single entry per CDR3 protein. The sample has hundreds of thousands of distinct CDR3 sequences, roughly 60% seen once; the top ten hold about 20%. The sample comprised blood. The receptors here all came from a man in his thirties or forties in good health.

This clonotype was counted a few times. The rearrangement links TRBV7-2 to TRBJ2-1; TRBD2 might be the D (5 bases). This CDR3 spans 15 amino acids. Trimming took off 5 bases at V and 5 bases at J, with 16 bases between the two ends. CDR1 SGHTA and CDR2 FQGNSA come from the germline V gene. CDR3 nucleotide sequence: TGTGCCAGCAGCCGTAGCGCCGGAAGCAACAATGAGCAGTTCTTC. It yields the protein CASSRSAGSNNEQFF.

The chain combines TRBV18 with TRBJ2-5; no firm D call. Germline V gene sequence: CDR1 KGHSH, CDR2 LQKENI. The V end lost 5 bases, the J end lost 1 base, and 8 bases lay between the germline ends. This CDR3 region has 13 residues. The CDR3 DNA follows: TGTGCCAGCTCATACGACTTCCAAGAGACCCAGTACTTC. It encodes CASSYDFQETQYF.

The chain couples TRBV20-1 to TRBJ2-5; the D is unclear. Germline CDR1 reads DFQATT; CDR2 reads SNEGSKA (reference sequence). V gave up 0 bases and J gave up 4 bases, with 6 bases separating them. The CDR3 sequence is 12 residues long. The CDR3 spells CSARDNGETQYF. The CDR3 DNA is TGCAGTGCTAGAGATAATGGAGAGACCCAGTACTTC.

The V gene is TRBV11-1, the J gene TRBJ2-5, with TRBD2 matching over 8 bases. The CDR3 totals 21 residues. Germline lookup yields CDR1 SGHAT and CDR2 FQDESV (reference sequence). Trimming at V came to 1 base and at J to 2 bases, leaving 21 bases not matched to a gene. The CDR3 protein is CASSLVSGFVLPGGIQETQYF. As DNA, the CDR3 is TGTGCCAGCAGCTTAGTATCGGGCTTTGTCCTACCGGGGGGGATTCAAGAGACCCAGTACTTC.

This clonotype was counted once. V usage is TRBV2 and J usage is TRBJ2-7; no clear D gene. Germline CDR1 is SNHLY and CDR2 is FYNNEI. The CDR3 totals 12 residues. Trimming took 1 base from V and 3 from J, leaving 4 bases between them. CDR3 nucleotides: TGTGCCAGCAGTGAAGAGGTCTACGAGCAGTACTTC. This sequence encodes CASSEEVYEQYF.

V usage is TRBV30 and J usage is TRBJ2-5; D is undetermined. Gene TRBJ2-7 matches the end of the DNA better, so the J call may be wrong. This CDR3 is built from 11 residues. Germline CDR1 is GTSNPN and CDR2 is SVGIG (reference sequence). CDR3 sequence (DNA): TGTGCCTGGAGTCTACAGAACGAGCAGTACTTC. This gives the protein CAWSLQNEQYF.

A few counts support this clonotype. The genes are TRBV12-3 or TRBV12-4 and TRBJ2-7, with 7 bases aligning to TRBD1. The CDR3 covers 14 residues. The junction had 7 bases not matched to a gene; V was cut back by 5 bases and J by 3 bases. CDR3 nucleotide sequence: TGTGCCAGCAGTCGCACGACAGGGAGCTACGAGCAGTACTTC. Translation: CASSRTTGSYEQYF.

The chain couples TRBV18 to TRBJ2-7, with a weak D call TRBD2 (6 bases). TRBJ2-5 explains the end of the DNA better; the J call may be wrong. Germline V gene data show CDR1 as KGHSH and CDR2 as LQKENI. The CDR3 loop spans 14 amino acids. The CDR3 coding sequence is TGTGCCAGCTCACCACGGGGAGGTTCGGAGACCCAGTACTTC. It encodes CASSPRGGSETQYF.

This chain joins TRBV20-1 and TRBJ2-5, with 9 positions matching TRBD1. The closer fit of TRBJ2-7 to the DNA end suggests the J call may be wrong. The germline gives CDR1 DFQATT, CDR2 SNEGSKA (reference sequence). This CDR3 comprises 14 residues. CDR3 sequence reads: CSAWDRASTYEQYF. CDR3 in DNA: TGCAGTGCCTGGGACAGGGCAAGCACCTACGAGCAGTACTTC.

The chain has TRBV5-1 and TRBJ2-3; TRBD2 matches at 10 bases. V was clipped by 2 bases and J by 4 bases; unmatched bases: 4. CDR1 is SGHRS, CDR2 YFSETQ, per germline. This CDR3 has 15 residues. The CDR3 DNA reads as TGCGCCAGCAGCTTACTAGCGGGACCCTCAGATACGCAGTATTTT. Its protein product is CASSLLAGPSDTQYF.

CDR3 in DNA: TGTGCCAGCAGTTACCAGCTATCGACGGTAGAAGCTTTCTTT. Translated: CASSYQLSTVEAFF. The chain employs TRBV6-5 and TRBJ1-1, with unresolved D. Germline V gene sequence: CDR1 MNHEY, CDR2 SVGAGI. The CDR3 totals 14 residues. The germline V and J ends were trimmed by 2 bases and 8 bases, with 15 bases remaining between them.

This clonotype has only a few counts. This chain uses TRBV7-2 with TRBJ2-1; D may match TRBD1 or TRBD2 (6 bases each). Trimming pared 6 bases from V and 3 bases from J, leaving 15 bases between. The length of the CDR3 is 15 residues. Germline values: CDR1 SGHTA, CDR2 FQGNSA. The CDR3 coding sequence is TGTGCCAGCAGTGGGGGGACAACCGACTACAATGAGCAGTTCTTC. Translated, it gives CASSGGTTDYNEQFF.

V usage is TRBV7-2 and J usage is TRBJ2-7; D gene ambiguous. V lost 4 bases and J lost 2, with 6 bases in between. This CDR3 region has 12 residues. Germline assignment: CDR1 SGHTA and CDR2 FQGNSA. CDR3 residues: CASSSLPYEQYF. The CDR3, as DNA: TGTGCCAGCAGCTCCCTGCCCTACGAGCAGTACTTC.

This clonotype was detected ten times or more. The chain uses TRBV7-2 and TRBJ2-7; 9 bases are a match to TRBD1. The CDR3 has 15 residues. Germline loops: CDR1 SGHTA, CDR2 FQGNSA. J gave up 3 bases and V 5 bases, and 8 bases lay outside the gene matches. The CDR3 bases are TGTGCCAGCAGCCTAACCGGGACAGGGCTCTACGAGCAGTACTTC. It yields the protein CASSLTGTGLYEQYF.

V and J are TRBV20-1 and TRBJ2-3; 10 nucleotides line up with TRBD1. The germline CDR1 and CDR2 sequences are DFQATT and SNEGSKA (reference sequence). The CDR3 has 15 amino acids. V shed 4 bases, J shed 4 bases, and the junction held 8 bases outside the gene matches. For the CDR3, the DNA is TGCAGTGCTACTCACCGGGACAGGGGCTCAGATACGCAGTATTTT. As protein: CSATHRDRGSDTQYF.